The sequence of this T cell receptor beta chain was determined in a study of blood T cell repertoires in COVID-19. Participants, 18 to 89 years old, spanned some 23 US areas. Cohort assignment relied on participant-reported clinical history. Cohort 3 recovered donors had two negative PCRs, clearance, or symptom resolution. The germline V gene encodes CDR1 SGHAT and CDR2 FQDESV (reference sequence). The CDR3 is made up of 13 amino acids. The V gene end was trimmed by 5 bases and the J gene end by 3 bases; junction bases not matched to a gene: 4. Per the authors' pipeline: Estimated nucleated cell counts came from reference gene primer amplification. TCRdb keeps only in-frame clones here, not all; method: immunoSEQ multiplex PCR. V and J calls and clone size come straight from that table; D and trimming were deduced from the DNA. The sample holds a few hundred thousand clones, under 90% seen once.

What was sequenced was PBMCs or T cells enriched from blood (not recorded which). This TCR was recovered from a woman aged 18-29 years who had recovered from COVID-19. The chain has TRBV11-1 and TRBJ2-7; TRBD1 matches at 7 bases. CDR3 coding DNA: TGTGCCAGCAGCCTGGACAGGCACTACGAGCAGTACTTC. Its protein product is CASSLDRHYEQYF.